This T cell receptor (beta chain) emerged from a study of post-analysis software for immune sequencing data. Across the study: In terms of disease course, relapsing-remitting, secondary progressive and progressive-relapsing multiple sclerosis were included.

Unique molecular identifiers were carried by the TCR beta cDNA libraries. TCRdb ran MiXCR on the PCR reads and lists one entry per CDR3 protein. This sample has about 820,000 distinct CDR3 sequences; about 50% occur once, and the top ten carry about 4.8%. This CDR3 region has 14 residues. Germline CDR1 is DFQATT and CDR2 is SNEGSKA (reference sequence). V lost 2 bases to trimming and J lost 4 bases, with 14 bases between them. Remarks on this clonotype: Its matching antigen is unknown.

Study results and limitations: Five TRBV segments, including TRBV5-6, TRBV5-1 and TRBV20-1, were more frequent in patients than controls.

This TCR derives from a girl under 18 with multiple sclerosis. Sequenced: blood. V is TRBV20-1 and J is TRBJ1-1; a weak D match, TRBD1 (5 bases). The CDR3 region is CSARPGISPTEAFF. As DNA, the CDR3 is TGCAGTGCTAGACCAGGGATTTCCCCCACTGAAGCTTTCTTT.